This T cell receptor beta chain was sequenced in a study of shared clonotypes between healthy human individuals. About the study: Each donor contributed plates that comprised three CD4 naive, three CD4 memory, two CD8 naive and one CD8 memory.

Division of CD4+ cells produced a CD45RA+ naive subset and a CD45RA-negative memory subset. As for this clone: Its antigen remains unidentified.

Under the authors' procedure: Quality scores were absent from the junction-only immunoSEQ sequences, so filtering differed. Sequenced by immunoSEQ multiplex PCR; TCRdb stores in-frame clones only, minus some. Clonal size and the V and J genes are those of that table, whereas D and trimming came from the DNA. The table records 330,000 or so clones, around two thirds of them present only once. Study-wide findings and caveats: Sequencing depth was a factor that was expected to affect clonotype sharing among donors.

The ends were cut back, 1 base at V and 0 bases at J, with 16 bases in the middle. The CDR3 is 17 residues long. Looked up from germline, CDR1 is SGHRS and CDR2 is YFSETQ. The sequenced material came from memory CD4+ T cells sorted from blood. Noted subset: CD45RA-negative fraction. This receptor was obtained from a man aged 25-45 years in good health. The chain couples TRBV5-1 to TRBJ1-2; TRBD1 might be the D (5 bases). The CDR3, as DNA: TGCGCCAGCAGCTTGTTCCGGGGGGACCTGACTAACTATGGCTACACCTTC. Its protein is CASSLFRGDLTNYGYTF.